What follows are 3 T cell receptor beta chains derived from one specimen sequenced in a study of Ad26.COV2.S vaccination and SARS-CoV-2 variants. Profiled with immunoSEQ multiplex PCR; TCRdb holds only in-frame clones, not every one. The sample includes about 100,000 clones, roughly 80% of them seen just once. The specimen was peripheral blood, collected after recovery from COVID-19. Receptors originate from a human donor who had recovered from COVID-19.

The chain joins TRBV24-1 to TRBJ2-1; 7 positions match TRBD1. The CDR3 contains 15 residues. The germline CDR1 and CDR2 sequences are KGHDR and SFDVKD. Germline trimming cut 9 bases from V and 5 bases from J; bases unmatched to any gene: 12. CDR3 loop: CATASRDSSNNEQFF. DNA for the CDR3: TGTGCCACCGCTTCCCGGGACAGTTCTAACAATGAGCAGTTCTTC.

The gene calls are TRBV5-4 and TRBJ2-5, with a possible D match to TRBD1 (5 bases). The V gene lost 1 base and the J gene lost 3 bases, with 13 bases spanning the gap. CDR1 is SGHNT, CDR2 YYREEE, per germline (reference sequence). The CDR3 loop spans 15 amino acids. The CDR3 protein is CASSLSSGMEETQYF. The DNA of the CDR3 is TGTGCCAGCAGCTTGTCTTCAGGGATGGAAGAGACCCAGTACTTC.

The chain combines TRBV12-3 or TRBV12-4 with TRBJ2-2; TRBD2 might be the D (6 bases). CDR3 length: 12 residues. V was clipped by 8 bases and J by 5 bases, with 9 bases between them. The CDR3 nucleotides are TGTGCCAGCCGGGCGGGAACCGGGGAGCTGTTTTTT. Encoded protein: CASRAGTGELFF.